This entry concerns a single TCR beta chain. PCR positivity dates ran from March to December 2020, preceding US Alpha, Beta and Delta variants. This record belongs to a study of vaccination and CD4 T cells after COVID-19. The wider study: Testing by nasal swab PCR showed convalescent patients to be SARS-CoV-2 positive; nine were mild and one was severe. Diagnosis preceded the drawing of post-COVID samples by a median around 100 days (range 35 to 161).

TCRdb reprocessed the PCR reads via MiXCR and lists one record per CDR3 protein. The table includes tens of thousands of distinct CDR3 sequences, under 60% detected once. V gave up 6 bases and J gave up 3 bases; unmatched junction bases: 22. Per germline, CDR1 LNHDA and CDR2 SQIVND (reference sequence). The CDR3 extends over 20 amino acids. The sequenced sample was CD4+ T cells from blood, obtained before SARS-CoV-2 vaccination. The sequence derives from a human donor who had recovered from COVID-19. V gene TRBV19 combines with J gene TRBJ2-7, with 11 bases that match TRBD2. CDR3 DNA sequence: TGTGCCAGTAGCGTCTTGTGGGGGACTAGCGGATTATCTCGGGTCTACGAGCAGTACTTC. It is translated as CASSVLWGTSGLSRVYEQYF.